Listed here are 8 T cell receptor beta chains from one sample, sequenced in a study of human T cells and chemical hapten exposure. TCRdb re-called the RACE reads through MiXCR, storing one row per CDR3 protein. Among tens of thousands of distinct CDR3 sequences, about 10% were seen once, and the ten largest hold about 1.8%. Indicated time point: patch test 1, 2 weeks after DPC sensitization. Stated treatment: therapeutic diphenylcyclopropenone sensitization with weekly scalp DPC. Total RNA was extracted from unfractionated whole blood. The specimen was whole blood, collected in connection with sensitization to the hapten diphenylcyclopropenone (DPC). The receptors shown here come from a woman aged 40 to 50 with alopecia areata. Some clones in this sample may be carry-over from other donors' samples.

Only a few counts were recorded for this clonotype. This chain joins TRBV28 and TRBJ2-7, with 9 bases fitting TRBD2. This CDR3 is built from 14 residues. Germline V CDR1 and CDR2: MDHEN, SYDVKM. V trimming: 5 bases; J trimming: 6 bases; junction bases outside the gene matches: 8. CDR3 sequence (DNA): TGTGCCAGCAGTCTGAATAGCGGGAGCCGCGAGCAGTACTTC. Amino acid sequence: CASSLNSGSREQYF.

The table lists this clonotype with many counts. This sequence joins TRBV10-3 and TRBJ2-5; perhaps TRBD1 as D (7 bases). The CDR3 has 14 residues. Trimming cost V 6 bases and J 2 bases, with 13 bases left between them. Germline-derived CDR1 and CDR2 are ENHRY and SYGVKD. DNA of the CDR3: TGTGCCATCAGCCCTTCAGGGGGGCAAGAGACCCAGTACTTC. Its translation: CAISPSGGQETQYF.

A few counts support this clonotype. The chain has TRBV18 and TRBJ2-7, with TRBD1 identical over 7 bases. This CDR3 contains 14 residues. Trimming took 5 bases from V and 1 from J; bases not matched to a gene: 5. CDR1 is KGHSH and CDR2 is LQKENI in the germline V gene. CDR3 amino acids: CASSFGTASYEQYF. CDR3 in DNA: TGTGCCAGCTCATTCGGGACAGCATCCTACGAGCAGTACTTC.

This clonotype was recorded a few times. J is TRBJ2-3 and V is TRBV28; 7 nucleotides match TRBD2. The germline V gene has CDR1 MDHEN and CDR2 SYDVKM. V shed 4 bases and J 0 bases; nucleotides not matched to a gene: 10. This CDR3 region has 17 residues. The chain's CDR3 is CASSSITAGSSTDTQYF. CDR3 nucleotides: TGTGCCAGCAGTTCCATCACAGCGGGATCTAGCACAGATACGCAGTATTTT.

This clonotype was detected a few times. The rearrangement joins TRBV30 to TRBJ1-5; 9 bases align to TRBD1. The V gene end was trimmed by 3 bases and the J gene end by 6 bases; junction bases not matched to a gene: 6. The V gene's germline CDR1 is GTSNPN and CDR2 SVGIG (reference sequence). The CDR3 consists of 14 residues. The DNA of the CDR3 is TGTGCCTGGAGCGGACAGGGGAGGTTTCAGCCCCAGCATTTT. Amino acid sequence: CAWSGQGRFQPQHF.

This clonotype was counted at least ten times. V gene TRBV2 combines with J gene TRBJ2-3; D is undetermined. The V gene's germline CDR1 is SNHLY and CDR2 FYNNEI. The CDR3 is 12 amino acids. V lost 9 bases and J 2 bases, leaving 9 bases between the germline ends. The DNA of the CDR3 is TGTGCCAGTAGACGGCCCACAGATACGCAGTATTTT. Translated, it gives CASRRPTDTQYF. Using reference TRBV2 and TRBJ2-3 for the parts outside the CDR3, the full variable domain is EPEVTQTPSHQVTQMGQEVILRCVPISNHLYFYWYRQILGQKVEFLVSFYNNEISEKSEIFDDQFSVERPDGSNFTLKIRSTKLEDSAMYFCASRRPTDTQYFGPGTRLTVL.

The chain is built from TRBV28 and TRBJ2-2; D is unclear. The germline V and J ends were trimmed by 5 bases and 7 bases, with 11 bases remaining between them. The CDR3 length is 13 residues. CDR1 is MDHEN and CDR2 is SYDVKM in the germline V gene. The CDR3 DNA sequence: TGTGCCAGCAGTCTGGGATTCAGCGGGGAGCTGTTTTTT. Translating gives CASSLGFSGELFF. Combining the CDR3 with reference TRBV28 and TRBJ2-2 gives the whole variable domain DVKVTQSSRYLVKRTGEKVFLECVQDMDHENMFWYRQDPGLGLRLIYFSYDVKMKEKGDIPEGYSVSREKKERFSLILESASTNQTSMYLCASSLGFSGELFFGEGSRLTVL.

This clonotype has just a few counts. The chain is built from TRBV7-2 and TRBJ1-5, with D uncertain. The CDR3 has 15 residues. V was clipped by 2 bases and J by 6 bases, with 14 bases between them. Germline V gene lookup returns CDR1 SGHTA and CDR2 FQGNSA. The chain's CDR3 is CASSLFMGWGQPQHF. In DNA form, the CDR3 reads TGTGCCAGCAGCTTATTTATGGGGTGGGGTCAGCCCCAGCATTTT.